This T cell receptor (beta chain) was recovered during a study of shared clonotypes between healthy human individuals. Study background: For every donor, three CD4 naive, three CD4 memory, two CD8 naive and one CD8 memory plates were used. Study-level results: In having few donors, the study represented limited genetic and exposure-history diversity. Blood was the sole source, and tissue repertoires probably differ.

V lost 6 bases to trimming and J lost 7 bases, with 18 bases between them. Germline lookup yields CDR1 MNHEY and CDR2 SVGAGI. The CDR3 extends over 14 amino acids. Sequencing used immunoSEQ multiplex PCR; TCRdb keeps in-frame clones, though not all of them. Of under 850,000 clones listed, 72% were seen once; the top ten hold more than 1.5%. Note on this clone: The target antigen is unknown.

Donation came from healthy HIV-negative adults that had no recent acute infections or vaccinations. The chain links TRBV6-5 to TRBJ1-1; D perhaps matches TRBD1 (6 bases). Sequenced input: memory CD4+ T cells sorted from blood. The subset is: CD45RA-negative fraction. The TCR originated in a woman in her 30s in good health. Written as DNA, the CDR3 is TGTGCCAGCAGAGTAACAGGGAAAGGGGGTGAAGCTTTCTTT. Translated, it gives CASRVTGKGGEAFF.